This TCR beta chain was sequenced in a study of blood T cell repertoires in COVID-19. On the study more broadly: From T cells, B-cell-depleted T cells, or PBMCs came the material, which was cDNA or gDNA.

Sequencing used immunoSEQ multiplex PCR; TCRdb keeps in-frame clones, though not all of them. The sample shows 100,000 to 150,000 clones, about four fifths of them seen only once. The CDR3 is 13 residues long. V lost 6 bases, J lost 6 bases, and 13 bases lay in between. CDR1 and CDR2 (germline): SGHRS, YFSETQ. V gene TRBV5-1 combines with J gene TRBJ2-4; D perhaps matches TRBD1 (6 bases). The sequenced sample consisted of peripheral blood. The clonotype originates from a man between 40 and 49 years old with active or convalescent COVID-19. CDR3 DNA sequence: TGCGCCAGCAAGGGGGACGTTGGAAACATTCAGTACTTC. Its translation is CASKGDVGNIQYF.